The clone carrying this T cell receptor (beta chain) came up a few times. Random hexamers were used to reverse transcribe roughly 0.5 to 1 ug of RNA. TCRdb redid the calling of the immunoSEQ multiplex PCR reads with MiXCR, one entry per CDR3 protein. The sample lists 100,000 to 150,000 distinct CDR3 sequences; 75% to 90% were seen once. The sample originates from a study of CD8 T cells in Susac syndrome. The V gene's germline CDR1 is SGDLS and CDR2 YYNGEE. Trimming removed 3 bases at V and 10 bases at J, with 17 bases between. The CDR3 contains 14 residues. This clonotype was sampled from a human donor with multiple sclerosis. The rearrangement joins TRBV9 to TRBJ2-1; D is unclear. What was sequenced was CD8+ T cells from PBMCs. The CDR3 coding sequence is TGTGCCAGCAGCGGGGATCGACGTGTTGGGGAGCAGTTCTTC. Its translation is CASSGDRRVGEQFF.